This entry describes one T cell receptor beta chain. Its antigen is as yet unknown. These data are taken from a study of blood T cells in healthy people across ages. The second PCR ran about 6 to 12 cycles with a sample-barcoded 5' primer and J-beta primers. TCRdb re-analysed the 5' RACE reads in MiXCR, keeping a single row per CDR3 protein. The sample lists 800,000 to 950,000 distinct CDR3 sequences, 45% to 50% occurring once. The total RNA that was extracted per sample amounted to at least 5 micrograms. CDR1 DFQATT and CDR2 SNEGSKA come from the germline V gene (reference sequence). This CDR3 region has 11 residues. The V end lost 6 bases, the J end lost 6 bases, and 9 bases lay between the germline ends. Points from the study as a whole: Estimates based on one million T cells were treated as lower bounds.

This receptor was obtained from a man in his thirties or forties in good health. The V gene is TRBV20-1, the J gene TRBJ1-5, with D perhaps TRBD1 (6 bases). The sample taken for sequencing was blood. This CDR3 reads CSARGAQPQHF. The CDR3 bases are TGCAGTGCGAGGGGGGCTCAGCCCCAGCATTTT.